This passage covers 14 T cell receptor beta chains from one sample sequenced in a study of T cell changes during pregnancy in multiple sclerosis. TCRdb's table, derived via immunoSEQ multiplex PCR, lists solely in-frame clones and lacks some. The sample shows roughly 64,000 clones, 96% of them seen only once. Material: CD8+ T cells from peripheral blood mononuclear cells, obtained after pregnancy. The receptors originated from a female donor with multiple sclerosis, enrolled in a pregnancy study.

V and J are TRBV5-4 and TRBJ2-5; D remains unclear. Trimming took off 4 bases at V and 7 bases at J, with 11 bases between the two ends. There are 12 residues in the CDR3. Germline values: CDR1 SGHNT, CDR2 YYREEE (reference sequence). This chain's CDR3 is CASSPPLWTQYF. CDR3 coding DNA: TGTGCCAGCAGCCCCCCCCTTTGGACCCAGTACTTC.

The V call is TRBV5-6, the J call TRBJ1-2; perhaps TRBD1 as D (5 bases). V was pared by 3 bases and J by 2 bases, with 14 bases between. The V gene's germline CDR1 is SGHDT and CDR2 YYEEEE. CDR3 length equals 15 residues. Here the CDR3 reads CASSYLDIGNYGYTF. The CDR3, as DNA: TGTGCCAGCAGCTACCTGGACATAGGGAACTATGGCTACACCTTC.

This clone was seen just once. CDR3 region: CASSVVGGGTQPYNEQFF. CDR3 in DNA: TGTGCCAGCAGCGTAGTCGGTGGGGGGACGCAGCCCTACAATGAGCAGTTCTTC. The V and J genes are TRBV9 and TRBJ2-1, with D perhaps matching TRBD2 (6 bases). V was pared by 0 bases and J by 2 bases, with 18 bases between. Germline CDR1 is SGDLS and CDR2 is YYNGEE. The CDR3 length is 18 residues. Drawing the rest from reference TRBV9 and TRBJ2-1, the complete variable domain is DSGVTQTPKHLITATGQRVTLRCSPRSGDLSVYWYQQSLDQGLQFLIQYYNGEERAKGNILERFSAQQFPDLHSELNLSSLELGDSALYFCASSVVGGGTQPYNEQFFGPGTRLTVL.

The chain couples TRBV6-1 to TRBJ2-7; 8 nucleotides align to TRBD2. The V gene end was trimmed by 1 base and the J gene end by 0 bases; junction bases not matched to a gene: 11. Germline assignment: CDR1 MNHNS and CDR2 SASEGT. This CDR3 is 18 amino acids long. This chain's CDR3 is CASSEGRLAGFSSYEQYF. The CDR3 DNA follows: TGTGCCAGCAGTGAAGGAAGATTAGCGGGGTTTAGCTCCTACGAGCAGTACTTC.

The chain couples TRBV9 to TRBJ1-3; 7 nucleotides align to TRBD1. CDR1 is SGDLS, CDR2 YYNGEE, per germline. The CDR3 has 15 amino acids. V shed 0 bases, J shed 3 bases, and the junction held 3 bases outside the gene matches. The DNA of the CDR3 is TGTGCCAGCAGCGTAGAGGGGGCCCTTGGAAACACCATATATTTT. The encoded protein is CASSVEGALGNTIYF.

The chain uses TRBV7-9 and TRBJ2-1; D gene unclear. CDR1 is SEHNR and CDR2 is FQNEAQ in the germline V gene (reference sequence). The V gene lost 5 bases and the J gene lost 3 bases, with 8 bases spanning the gap. This CDR3 region has 13 residues. The CDR3 region is CASSPPGYNEQFF. The CDR3 nucleotides are TGTGCCAGCAGCCCCCCCGGCTACAATGAGCAGTTCTTC.

V gene TRBV7-2 combines with J gene TRBJ2-1, with D possibly being TRBD1 (5 bases). CDR3 length: 13 amino acids. Trimming shortened V by 1 base and J by 10 bases, and 11 bases separated the two germline ends. Germline-derived CDR1 and CDR2 are SGHTA and FQGNSA. The CDR3 protein is CASSLGGAGEQFF. The CDR3 nucleotides are TGTGCCAGCAGCTTAGGTGGGGCAGGGGAGCAGTTCTTC.

The rearrangement joins TRBV7-9 to TRBJ2-3; 12 nucleotides align to TRBD1. With 1 base clipped from V and 4 bases from J, the junction kept 9 bases outside the gene matches. The CDR3 is made up of 18 amino acids. The germline V gene encodes CDR1 SEHNR and CDR2 FQNEAQ (reference sequence). As DNA, the CDR3 is TGTGCCAGCAGCTTAGAATGGGACAGGGGGCCCGGCGCAGATACGCAGTATTTT. This sequence encodes CASSLEWDRGPGADTQYF.

The chain recombines TRBV15 with TRBJ2-1; TRBD2 agrees at 8 bases. CDR1 is LNHNV, CDR2 YYDKDF, per germline (reference sequence). CDR3 length equals 15 residues. V lost 0 bases, J lost 6 bases, and 4 bases stayed unmatched. The CDR3, as DNA: TGTGCCACCAGCAGAGATAGAGGGACTAGCAATGAGCAGTTCTTC. The encoded protein is CATSRDRGTSNEQFF. Looking up the rest from reference TRBV15 and TRBJ2-1 gives the full variable domain: DAMVIQNPRYQVTQFGKPVTLSCSQTLNHNVMYWYQQKSSQAPKLLFHYYDKDFNNEADTPDNFQSRRPNTSFCFLDIRSPGLGDTAMYLCATSRDRGTSNEQFFGPGTRLTVL.

The rearrangement joins TRBV19 to TRBJ2-1; D gene uncertain. Germline values: CDR1 LNHDA, CDR2 SQIVND (reference sequence). This CDR3 region has 17 residues. The V end lost 4 bases, the J end lost 0 bases, and 16 bases lay between the germline ends. CDR3 sequence reads: CASSTAAASNSYNEQFF. The CDR3 coding sequence is TGTGCCAGTAGTACGGCCGCGGCGTCGAACTCCTACAATGAGCAGTTCTTC. Full variable domain (remainder filled in from reference TRBV19 and TRBJ2-1): DGGITQSPKYLFRKEGQNVTLSCEQNLNHDAMYWYRQDPGQGLRLIYYSQIVNDFQKGDIAEGYSVSREKKESFPLTVTSAQKNPTAFYLCASSTAAASNSYNEQFFGPGTRLTVL.

The rearrangement links TRBV6-1 to TRBJ2-7; D might be TRBD2 (6 bases). Germline loops: CDR1 MNHNS, CDR2 SASEGT. CDR3 size: 13 residues. Trimming cost V 3 bases and J 2 bases, with 8 bases left between them. The chain's CDR3 is CASSEWRAYEQYF. In DNA, the CDR3 is TGTGCCAGCAGTGAGTGGAGGGCCTACGAGCAGTACTTC.

This clone turned up a few times. The CDR3 region is CASSLSAGQGLVNTEAFF. The CDR3 coding sequence is TGTGCCAGCAGTTTATCGGCGGGACAGGGTCTGGTGAACACTGAAGCTTTCTTT. V gene TRBV27 combines with J gene TRBJ1-1, with 9 bases matching TRBD1. In germline, CDR1 is MNHEY, CDR2 SMNVEV (reference sequence). The junction had 8 bases not matched to a gene; V was cut back by 0 bases and J by 0 bases. The CDR3 totals 18 residues.

DNA of the CDR3: TGTGCCACCAGCAAGGGAGATCAGCCCCAGCATTTT. Protein: CATSKGDQPQHF. This chain joins TRBV15 and TRBJ1-5; no firm D call. V gave up 4 bases and J gave up 5 bases, with 6 bases separating them. This CDR3 comprises 12 residues. Germline V CDR1 and CDR2: LNHNV, YYDKDF (reference sequence).

The chain is built from TRBV11-1 and TRBJ2-7; D might be TRBD1 (6 bases). The CDR3 extends over 13 amino acids. V was pared by 2 bases and J by 5 bases, with 10 bases between. Germline CDR1 and CDR2: SGHAT and FQDESV (reference sequence). The CDR3 region has the DNA TGTGCCAGCAGCTTACCACAGGGTGACGAGCAGTACTTC. Its translation is CASSLPQGDEQYF.